A single sample is the source of the 15 T cell receptor beta chains below, sequenced in a study of metastatic and nonmetastatic thyroid tumors. With MiXCR, TCRdb reprocessed the PCR reads. This sample has more than 25,000 clones, with roughly 26% found just once. Every patient underwent thyroid surgery untreated. Sequencing was performed on blood. The receptors were sampled from a female donor with papillary thyroid cancer or a benign thyroid nodule (not recorded which). Some clones in this sample may be carry-over from other donors' samples.

By share, this clone ranks as medium-sized (0.01 to 0.1%). This chain links TRBV20-1 with TRBJ1-5; no clear D gene. The CDR3 is 12 amino acids. V was clipped by 3 bases and J by 11 bases, with 14 bases between them. Germline CDR1 and CDR2: DFQATT and SNEGSKA (reference sequence). The DNA of the CDR3 is TGCAGTGCTAGTAGTCTGGATGGAGCCCAGCATTTT. It is translated as CSASSLDGAQHF.

This clone was seen more than once but under ten times. The rearrangement uses TRBV20-1 and TRBJ1-2, with D possibly matching TRBD1 (6 bases). V was pared by 3 bases and J by 2 bases, with 10 bases between. Germline lookup yields CDR1 DFQATT and CDR2 SNEGSKA (reference sequence). This CDR3 contains 13 residues. CDR3 protein: CSASDRTNYGYTF. CDR3 DNA: TGCAGTGCTAGTGACAGGACCAACTATGGCTACACCTTC.

The chain links TRBV6-1 to TRBJ2-1; D is uncertain. Trimming took 5 bases from V and 10 from J, leaving 9 bases between them. The CDR3 is made up of 11 amino acids. Germline-derived CDR1 and CDR2 are MNHNS and SASEGT. For the CDR3, the DNA is TGTGCCAGCAGTCCGTCGGCCGAGCAGTTCTTC. Its protein is CASSPSAEQFF.

Remarks on this clone: The junction departs from germline at one end; a sequencing error may be responsible. The J gene is TRBJ2-5, the V gene TRBV27, with D tentatively TRBD2 (5 bases). The CDR3 is made up of 14 amino acids. CDR1 and CDR2 (germline): MNHEY, SMNVEV (reference sequence). The CDR3 is CARSFRRSGGTQYF. The CDR3 DNA reads as TGTGCCAGAAGTTTCCGACGGAGCGGTGGGACCCAGTACTTC.

By share, this clone ranks as medium-sized. The rearrangement uses TRBV6-1 and TRBJ2-1; 9 bases agree with TRBD2. From germline, CDR1 is MNHNS and CDR2 SASEGT. The CDR3 contains 14 residues. V shed 6 bases and J 1 base; nucleotides not matched to a gene: 1. The CDR3 nucleotides are TGTGCCAGCAGAGCGGGAGGATCCTACAATGAGCAGTTCTTC. Its protein is CASRAGGSYNEQFF.

V and J are TRBV6-5 and TRBJ1-1; the D is unclear. The CDR3 runs to 14 residues. Germline loops: CDR1 MNHEY, CDR2 SVGAGI. V was trimmed by 4 bases and J by 4 bases, leaving 13 bases between them. The CDR3 sequence: CASSSTLYGTEAFF. The DNA of the CDR3 is TGTGCCAGCAGTTCAACCCTTTACGGCACTGAAGCTTTCTTT.

J is TRBJ2-3 and V is TRBV11-1, with D maybe TRBD2 (5 bases). Germline CDR1 reads SGHAT; CDR2 reads FQDESV (reference sequence). The CDR3 length is 15 residues. V lost 5 bases to trimming and J lost 2 bases, with 14 bases between them. CDR3 sequence (DNA): TGTGCCAGCAGCCTAGGGCTAGCAGACACAGATACGCAGTATTTT. As protein: CASSLGLADTDTQYF.

This clone was seen ten or more times. The V and J genes are TRBV7-2 and TRBJ1-5; the D gene is possibly TRBD1 (5 bases). Germline CDR1 is SGHTA and CDR2 is FQGNSA. This CDR3 region has 15 residues. Trimming took off 2 bases at V and 3 bases at J, with 11 bases between the two ends. Here the CDR3 DNA reads TGTGCCAGCAGCTTAAATTCAGGGCCCAATCAGCCCCAGCATTTT. Translation gives CASSLNSGPNQPQHF.

This clone has a count of ten or more. The chain couples TRBV4-2 to TRBJ2-5; TRBD2 matches at 11 bases. CDR1 is LGHNA, CDR2 YNFKEQ, per germline. The CDR3 is 14 amino acids. The V segment lost 3 bases and the J segment 3 bases; nucleotides outside the gene matches: 0. The CDR3 region is CASSQGLAEETQYF. The CDR3 region has the DNA TGTGCCAGCAGCCAGGGACTAGCGGAAGAGACCCAGTACTTC.

V usage is TRBV20-1 and J usage is TRBJ2-7, with D unclear. The ends were cut back, 4 bases at V and 5 bases at J, with 12 bases in the middle. The CDR3 has 12 amino acids. CDR1 DFQATT and CDR2 SNEGSKA come from the germline V gene (reference sequence). The CDR3 protein is CSAKDPVNEQYF. CDR3 bases: TGCAGTGCTAAGGACCCGGTGAACGAGCAGTACTTC.

The V and J genes are TRBV4-2 and TRBJ1-5, with D maybe TRBD1 (5 bases). Germline values: CDR1 LGHNA, CDR2 YNFKEQ. This CDR3 is built from 16 residues. With 3 bases removed from V and 13 bases from J, the gap between germline ends came to 25 bases. The DNA for the CDR3 is TGTGCCAGCAGCCAGGGGACGGCCGACCGTGAGTGGCCTCAGCATTTT. This encodes CASSQGTADREWPQHF.

By frequency in the sample, this clone is medium-sized. This chain connects TRBV6-1 to TRBJ2-1, with 7 bases matching TRBD2. The J segment lost 3 bases and the V segment lost 2 bases, leaving 7 bases of the junction unmatched. CDR3 length equals 16 residues. CDR1 is MNHNS and CDR2 is SASEGT in the germline V gene. The CDR3 DNA follows: TGTGCCAGCAGTGAATTCAGCACTAGCGACTACAATGAGCAGTTCTTC. Translating it yields CASSEFSTSDYNEQFF.

The sample holds many counts of this clone. The V gene is TRBV6-1, the J gene TRBJ1-1; perhaps TRBD1 as D (6 bases). The V end was cut by 6 bases, the J end by 4 bases, with 15 bases between. Germline CDR1 is MNHNS and CDR2 is SASEGT. CDR3 length: 14 amino acids. CDR3 loop: CASRGAGYGTEAFF. The CDR3, as DNA: TGTGCCAGCAGGGGGGCAGGGTACGGCACTGAAGCTTTCTTT.

This clone was detected many times. This rearrangement joins TRBV15 to TRBJ1-4; D perhaps matches TRBD1 (6 bases). V was clipped by 7 bases and J by 3 bases, with 12 bases between them. The CDR3 has 14 residues. CDR1 LNHNV and CDR2 YYDKDF come from the germline V gene (reference sequence). The CDR3 region is CATNVQGPNEKLFF. The CDR3 coding sequence is TGTGCCACCAACGTACAGGGTCCTAATGAAAAACTGTTTTTT.

This clone was recorded many times. A much bigger clone sits one base away, suggesting this may be a read error. CDR3 amino acids: CASNTPEDRYGYTF. DNA for the CDR3: TGTGCCAGCAACACTCCGGAGGATCGCTATGGCTACACCTTC. J is TRBJ1-2 and V is TRBV7-2, with no clear D. From germline, CDR1 is SGHTA and CDR2 FQGNSA. V lost 7 bases, J lost 4 bases, and 16 bases lay in between. The CDR3 loop spans 14 amino acids.